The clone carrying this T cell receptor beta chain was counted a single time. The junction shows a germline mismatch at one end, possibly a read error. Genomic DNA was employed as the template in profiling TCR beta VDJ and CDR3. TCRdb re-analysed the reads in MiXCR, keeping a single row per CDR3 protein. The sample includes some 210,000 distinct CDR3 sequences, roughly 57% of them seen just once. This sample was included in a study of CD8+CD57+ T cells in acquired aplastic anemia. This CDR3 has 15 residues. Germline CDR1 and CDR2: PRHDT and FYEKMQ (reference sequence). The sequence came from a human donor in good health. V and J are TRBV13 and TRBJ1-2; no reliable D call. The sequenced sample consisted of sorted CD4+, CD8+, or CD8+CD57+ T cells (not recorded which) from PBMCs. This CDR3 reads CASSSTTGRAAGYTF. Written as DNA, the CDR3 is TGCGCCAGCAGCTCCACTACTGGACGGGCAGCTGGCTACACCTTC.